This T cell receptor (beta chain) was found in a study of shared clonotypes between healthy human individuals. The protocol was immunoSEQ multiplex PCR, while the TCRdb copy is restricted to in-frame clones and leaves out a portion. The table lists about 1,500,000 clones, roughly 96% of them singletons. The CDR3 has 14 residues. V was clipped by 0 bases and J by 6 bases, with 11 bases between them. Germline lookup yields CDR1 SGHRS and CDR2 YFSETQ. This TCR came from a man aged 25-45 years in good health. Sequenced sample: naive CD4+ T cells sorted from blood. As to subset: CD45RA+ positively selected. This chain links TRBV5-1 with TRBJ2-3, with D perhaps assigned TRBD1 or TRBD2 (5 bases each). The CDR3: CASSLGGSADTQYF. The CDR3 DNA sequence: TGCGCCAGCAGCTTGGGGGGGAGTGCTGATACGCAGTATTTT.